These 7 T cell receptor beta chains share one sample of origin, sequenced in a study of regulatory T cells in long-lasting Graves disease. The time point was: persistent/refractory GD, antithyroid drugs over 5 years with positive TRAb. Making the TCR library involved RNA that had been extracted from PBMCs. To make TCR beta libraries, researchers used iRepertoire HTBI primers and Arm-PCR of CDR3 regions. TCRdb analysed the multiplex PCR reads with MiXCR anew, one entry per CDR3 protein. The table has 400,000 or so distinct CDR3 sequences, under 25% seen once; the top ten hold less than 25%. The material was peripheral blood mononuclear cells (PBMCs), obtained when the disease was refractory, from a patient treated with antithyroid drugs. The receptors stem from a female donor with Graves disease.

The V call is TRBV20-1, the J call TRBJ2-5, with TRBD2 matching over 7 bases. This CDR3 spans 18 amino acids. Per the germline V gene, CDR1 is DFQATT and CDR2 is SNEGSKA (reference sequence). The trim removed 1 base at V and 4 bases at J, leaving 18 bases unmatched. The DNA of the CDR3 is TGCAGTGCTAGAGCTTCTAGCGGCAAAGGGTCCGTAACAGAGACCCAGTACTTC. Translating it yields CSARASSGKGSVTETQYF.

This clonotype has a count of ten or more. CDR3 sequence reads: CASSDGPSRPEAFF. The DNA for the CDR3 is TGTGCCAGCAGTGACGGGCCCTCCCGCCCAGAAGCTTTCTTT. V usage is TRBV2 and J usage is TRBJ1-1; no clear D gene. The CDR3 consists of 14 residues. Per germline, CDR1 SNHLY and CDR2 FYNNEI. V lost 3 bases and J lost 8, with 16 bases in between.

This clonotype showed up many times. The rearrangement uses TRBV6-1 and TRBJ2-7; 11 nucleotides agree with TRBD2. Germline CDR1 MNHNS, CDR2 SASEGT. Losses at the gene ends were 8 bases for V and 3 bases for J; bases not matched to a gene: 9. CDR3 length: 15 residues. The DNA of the CDR3 is TGTGCCAGCCGGCGGCTAGCGGGAGGAAGCTACGAGCAGTACTTC. This sequence encodes CASRRLAGGSYEQYF.

The sample holds a few counts of this clonotype. This chain joins TRBV29-1 and TRBJ2-7; D might be TRBD1 (5 bases). Germline CDR1 is SQVTM and CDR2 is ANQGSEA. CDR3 length equals 12 residues. Trimming shortened V by 7 bases and J by 0 bases, and 10 bases separated the two germline ends. The CDR3 bases are TGCAGCGGTAAAAGGGGCTCCTACGAGCAGTACTTC. Its translation is CSGKRGSYEQYF.

This rearrangement joins TRBV27 to TRBJ2-5; weak D call: TRBD2 (6 bases). V lost 1 base to trimming and J lost 4 bases, with 10 bases between them. The CDR3 runs 14 residues. Germline V lookup: CDR1 MNHEY, CDR2 SMNVEV (reference sequence). CDR3 sequence reads: CASSLYLRGETQYF. In DNA, the CDR3 is TGTGCCAGCAGTTTATACTTGCGGGGAGAGACCCAGTACTTC.

Concerning this clonotype itself: A much larger clone is a single base away; this may be a read error. This rearrangement joins TRBV16 to TRBJ2-2; D call uncertain. Germline assignment: CDR1 KGHSY and CDR2 FQNENV. The CDR3 is 15 amino acids. The CDR3: CASGQSRADTGELFF. DNA for the CDR3: TGTGCCAGCGGCCAATCTAGGGCTGACACCGGGGAGCTGTTTTTT.

The chain couples TRBV30 to TRBJ1-1, with a weak D call TRBD1 (6 bases). From germline, CDR1 is GTSNPN and CDR2 SVGIG (reference sequence). Trimming left V 4 bases short and J 4 bases short, with 16 bases between. This CDR3 contains 14 residues. CDR3 nucleotides: TGTGCCTGGACCATACAGGGTTTCGGCACTGAAGCTTTCTTT. Its protein product is CAWTIQGFGTEAFF.